These 20 T cell receptor beta chains originate from one sample sequenced in a study of PD-L1 blockade in urothelial cancer (dated by TCRdb to the late 2010s). The method was the immunoSEQ multiplex PCR assay. The table was pulled from immuneACCESS by TCRdb, which kept in-frame rearrangements only. Such tables lose some clones; where checked, under half of the loss comes from unresolved V genes, and the rest has no known cause. Present in this sample are under 55,000 clones, more than 75% of which were seen just once. The ten largest clones take up 13% of the sample. Sample time point, as interpreted from the label and publication: peripheral blood 6 weeks after treatment start. The sample here was PBMCs, taken around atezolizumab (anti-PD-L1) treatment. These receptors originate from a man aged 55 to 69 with urothelial cancer.

Here the CDR3 reads CASSLDRGLAGRTDTQYF. The CDR3, as DNA: TGTGCCAGCAGCTTAGACCGCGGACTAGCGGGGCGCACAGATACGCAGTATTTT. The V call is TRBV11-2, the J call TRBJ2-3, with 12 nucleotides matching TRBD2. The CDR3 has 18 residues. The germline gives CDR1 SGHAT, CDR2 FQNNGV. J gave up 1 base and V 0 bases, and 5 bases lay outside the gene matches.

The chain couples TRBV27 to TRBJ1-2; the D gene is possibly TRBD1 (5 bases). V gave up 5 bases and J gave up 6 bases, with 16 bases separating them. The CDR3 is made up of 14 amino acids. Germline-derived CDR1 and CDR2 are MNHEY and SMNVEV (reference sequence). The CDR3 DNA sequence: TGTGCCAGCAGTCCACCCCGGGGGGGGAATGGCTACACCTTC. It specifies CASSPPRGGNGYTF.

The chain links TRBV7-2 to TRBJ2-1, with 7 bases lining up with TRBD2. Germline trimming cut 2 bases from V and 5 bases from J; bases unmatched to any gene: 6. The CDR3 loop spans 15 amino acids. CDR1 SGHTA and CDR2 FQGNSA come from the germline V gene. The CDR3 region has the DNA TGTGCCAGCAGCTTAAGTGCGGGAGCCCACAATGAGCAGTTCTTC. Translating gives CASSLSAGAHNEQFF.

The chain employs TRBV30 and TRBJ2-7, with unresolved D. Germline CDR1 is GTSNPN and CDR2 is SVGIG (reference sequence). The length of the CDR3 is 14 residues. With 4 bases removed from V and 0 bases from J, the gap between germline ends came to 13 bases. CDR3 amino acids: CAWKDNPSSYEQYF. DNA of the CDR3: TGTGCCTGGAAAGACAATCCGAGCTCCTACGAGCAGTACTTC. Filled out from reference TRBV30 and TRBJ2-7, the complete variable domain reads SQTIHQWPATLVQPVGSPLSLECTVEGTSNPNLYWYRQAAGRGLQLLFYSVGIGQISSEVPQNLSASRPQDRQFILSSKKLLLSDSGFYLCAWKDNPSSYEQYFGPGTRLTVT.

For the CDR3, the DNA is TGTGCCAGCAGCTTGGAGTCCTGGGGAGCCCTATCAACCTACGAGCAGTACTTC. Translation gives CASSLESWGALSTYEQYF. The chain has TRBV5-6 and TRBJ2-7; D may be TRBD2 (5 bases). Germline CDR1 is SGHDT and CDR2 is YYEEEE. V dropped 0 bases and J dropped 2 bases, with 21 bases sitting between them. The length of the CDR3 is 18 residues.

The rearrangement uses TRBV13 and TRBJ2-4; 9 positions match TRBD2. J gave up 15 bases and V 2 bases, and 5 bases lay outside the gene matches. This CDR3 has 12 residues. Per germline, CDR1 PRHDT and CDR2 FYEKMQ (reference sequence). The chain's CDR3 is CASSLPSGTAYF. Here the CDR3 DNA reads TGTGCCAGCAGCTTACCTAGCGGGACAGCGTACTTC.

The chain uses TRBV2 and TRBJ2-2; TRBD2 agrees at 7 bases. Looked up from germline, CDR1 is SNHLY and CDR2 is FYNNEI. CDR3 length: 14 residues. Germline trimming cut 6 bases from V and 8 bases from J; bases unmatched to any gene: 9. CDR3 loop: CASRLLASHGELFF. CDR3 coding DNA: TGTGCCAGCAGATTACTAGCGAGCCATGGGGAGCTGTTTTTT.

The rearrangement links TRBV11-3 to TRBJ2-7; possibly TRBD1 for D (5 bases). Looked up from germline, CDR1 is SGHNT and CDR2 is YENEEA. Deletions cut 0 bases from V and 2 bases from J, with 5 bases between. The CDR3 totals 13 residues. The CDR3: CASSLDRAYEQYF. The CDR3 nucleotides are TGTGCCAGCAGCTTAGACAGGGCCTACGAGCAGTACTTC. The full variable domain, its missing parts supplied by reference TRBV11-3 and TRBJ2-7, is EAGVVQSPRYKIIEKKQPVAFWCNPISGHNTLYWYLQNLGQGPELLIRYENEEAVDDSQLPKDRFSAERLKGVDSTLKIQPAELGDSAVYLCASSLDRAYEQYFGPGTRLTVT.

The genes are TRBV5-1 and TRBJ2-7, with 7 bases lining up with TRBD2. The CDR3 extends over 15 amino acids. V lost 4 bases to trimming and J lost 3 bases; unmatched junction nucleotides: 10. Germline assignment: CDR1 SGHRS and CDR2 YFSETQ. This chain's CDR3 is CASSDQGRDYYEQYF. Here the CDR3 DNA reads TGCGCCAGCAGCGACCAAGGGCGGGACTACTACGAGCAGTACTTC. Complete variable domain (other parts from reference TRBV5-1 and TRBJ2-7): KAGVTQTPRYLIKTRGQQVTLSCSPISGHRSVSWYQQTPGQGLQFLFEYFSETQRNKGNFPGRFSGRQFSNSRSEMNVSTLELGDSALYLCASSDQGRDYYEQYFGPGTRLTVT.

This chain links TRBV28 with TRBJ2-5; 7 bases line up with TRBD2. V was pared by 11 bases and J by 7 bases, with 13 bases of the junction left unmatched. The CDR3 loop spans 13 amino acids. Germline CDR1 MDHEN, CDR2 SYDVKM. The CDR3 nucleotides read TGTGCCTGCGGGGGAGAGACGGGACTGACCCAGTACTTC. Its translation: CACGGETGLTQYF.

The gene calls are TRBV2 and TRBJ1-1; TRBD1 might be the D (6 bases). There are 11 residues in the CDR3. V dropped 7 bases and J dropped 11 bases, with 14 bases sitting between them. The germline gives CDR1 SNHLY, CDR2 FYNNEI. The CDR3 nucleotides read TGTGCCAGCACCTACTCAAGGGGGGCTTTCTTT. Residues: CASTYSRGAFF. The complete variable domain, with remaining parts taken from reference TRBV2 and TRBJ1-1, reads EPEVTQTPSHQVTQMGQEVILRCVPISNHLYFYWYRQILGQKVEFLVSFYNNEISEKSEIFDDQFSVERPDGSNFTLKIRSTKLEDSAMYFCASTYSRGAFFGQGTRLTVV.

The sample holds a few counts of this clone. The chain has TRBV5-1 and TRBJ2-3; 10 bases map to TRBD1. Germline trimming cut 2 bases from V and 5 bases from J; bases unmatched to any gene: 14. Germline CDR1 and CDR2: SGHRS and YFSETQ. The CDR3 extends over 18 amino acids. The CDR3 nucleotides read TGCGCCAGCAGCTTTCCTCCTCGTCCCGGGACAGGGGTAGATACGCAGTATTTT. This sequence encodes CASSFPPRPGTGVDTQYF. Supplemented by reference TRBV5-1 and TRBJ2-3, the full variable domain reads KAGVTQTPRYLIKTRGQQVTLSCSPISGHRSVSWYQQTPGQGLQFLFEYFSETQRNKGNFPGRFSGRQFSNSRSEMNVSTLELGDSALYLCASSFPPRPGTGVDTQYFGPGTRLTVL.

This clone came up a few times. The gene calls are TRBV7-2 and TRBJ2-1; a possible D gene is TRBD2 (5 bases). Germline CDR1 reads SGHTA; CDR2 reads FQGNSA. Trimming took off 5 bases at V and 9 bases at J, with 11 bases between the two ends. The CDR3 covers 12 residues. CDR3 sequence: CASSPGWVEQFF. In nucleotides, the CDR3 is TGTGCCAGCAGCCCGGGATGGGTTGAGCAGTTCTTC.

This clone was seen a few times. CDR3 amino acids: CSVATVDTEAFF. CDR3 coding DNA: TGCAGCGTGGCCACAGTTGACACTGAAGCTTTCTTT. The rearrangement joins TRBV29-1 to TRBJ1-1; D gene ambiguous. From germline, CDR1 is SQVTM and CDR2 ANQGSEA. CDR3 size: 12 residues. Trimming stripped 6 bases from V and 3 bases from J, with 11 bases between.

The gene calls are TRBV9 and TRBJ2-2; D is ambiguous. With 2 bases removed from V and 2 bases from J, the gap between germline ends came to 13 bases. CDR1 is SGDLS and CDR2 is YYNGEE in the germline V gene. CDR3 length equals 16 residues. In DNA form, the CDR3 reads TGTGCCAGCAGCGTCGCTATTTGGGCTAACACCGGGGAGCTGTTTTTT. Amino acids: CASSVAIWANTGELFF.

The CDR3 protein is CATGSQEYEQYF. As DNA, the CDR3 is TGTGCCACTGGGAGCCAAGAGTACGAGCAGTACTTC. The genes are TRBV28 and TRBJ2-7; perhaps TRBD2 as D (5 bases). The CDR3 has 12 amino acids. Germline V gene data show CDR1 as MDHEN and CDR2 as SYDVKM. V was shortened by 10 bases and J by 4 bases, with 14 bases between the two germline ends.

The rearrangement links TRBV5-6 to TRBJ1-4; no reliable D call. CDR1 is SGHDT and CDR2 is YYEEEE in the germline V gene. This CDR3 contains 16 residues. V was shortened by 2 bases and J by 1 base, with 12 bases between the two germline ends. The CDR3 DNA reads as TGTGCCAGCAGCTTCCTTCAAGGAGGAACTAATGAAAAACTGTTTTTT. Translated, it gives CASSFLQGGTNEKLFF.

The chain uses TRBV4-1 and TRBJ1-2, with a weak D call TRBD1 (6 bases). Germline V CDR1 and CDR2: MGHRA, YSYEKL. There are 13 residues in the CDR3. V was clipped by 3 bases and J by 8 bases, with 13 bases between them. CDR3 protein: CASSHRGSEGYTF. The CDR3 bases are TGCGCCAGCAGCCACAGGGGAAGCGAAGGCTACACCTTC.

The gene calls are TRBV6-5 and TRBJ1-5, with 7 nucleotides matching TRBD1. V dropped 6 bases and J dropped 4; count of bases not matched to a gene: 3. The CDR3 has 13 amino acids. The germline CDR1 and CDR2 sequences are MNHEY and SVGAGI. The CDR3 is CASSIQGNQPQHF. The CDR3 coding sequence is TGTGCCAGCAGCATACAGGGGAATCAGCCCCAGCATTTT.

The chain has TRBV7-8 and TRBJ2-7, with 7 bases identical to TRBD1. The CDR3 runs 13 residues. With 7 bases clipped from V and 5 bases from J, the junction kept 8 bases outside the gene matches. In germline, CDR1 is SGHVS, CDR2 FQNEAQ. CDR3 DNA: TGTGCCAGCAATGCCGGGACAGTCAACGAGCAGTACTTC. It codes for CASNAGTVNEQYF.